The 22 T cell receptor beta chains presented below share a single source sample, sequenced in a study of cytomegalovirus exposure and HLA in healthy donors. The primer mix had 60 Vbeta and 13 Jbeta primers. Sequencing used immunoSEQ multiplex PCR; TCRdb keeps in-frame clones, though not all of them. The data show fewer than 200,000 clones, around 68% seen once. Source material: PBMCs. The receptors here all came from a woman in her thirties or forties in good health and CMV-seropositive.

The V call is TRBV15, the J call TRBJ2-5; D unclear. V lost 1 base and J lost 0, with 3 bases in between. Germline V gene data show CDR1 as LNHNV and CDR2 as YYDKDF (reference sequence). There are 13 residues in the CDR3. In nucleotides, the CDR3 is TGTGCCACCAGCAGAGGTAACCAAGAGACCCAGTACTTC. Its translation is CATSRGNQETQYF.

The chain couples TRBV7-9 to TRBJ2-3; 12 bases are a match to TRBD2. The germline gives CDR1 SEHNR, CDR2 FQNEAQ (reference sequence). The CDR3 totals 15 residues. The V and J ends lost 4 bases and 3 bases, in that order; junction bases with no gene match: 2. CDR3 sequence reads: CASSSGTSGTDTQYF. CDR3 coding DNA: TGTGCCAGCAGCTCCGGGACTAGCGGGACAGATACGCAGTATTTT. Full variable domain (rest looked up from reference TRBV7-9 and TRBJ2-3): DTGVSQNPRHKITKRGQNVTFRCDPISEHNRLYWYRQTLGQGPEFLTYFQNEAQLEKSRLLSDRFSAERPKGSFSTLEIQRTEQGDSAMYLCASSSGTSGTDTQYFGPGTRLTVL.

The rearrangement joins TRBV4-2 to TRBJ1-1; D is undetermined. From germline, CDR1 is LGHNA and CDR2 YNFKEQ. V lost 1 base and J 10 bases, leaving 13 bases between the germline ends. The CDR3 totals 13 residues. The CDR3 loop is CASSQASRSGAFF. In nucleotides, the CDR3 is TGTGCCAGCAGCCAAGCCAGCCGGTCAGGAGCTTTCTTT.

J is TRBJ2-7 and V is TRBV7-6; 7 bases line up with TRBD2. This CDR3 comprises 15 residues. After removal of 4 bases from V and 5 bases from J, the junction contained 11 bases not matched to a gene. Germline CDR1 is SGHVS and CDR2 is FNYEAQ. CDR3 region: CASSSLREGGNEQYF. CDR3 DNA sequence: TGTGCCAGCAGCTCACTTAGGGAGGGCGGGAACGAGCAGTACTTC.

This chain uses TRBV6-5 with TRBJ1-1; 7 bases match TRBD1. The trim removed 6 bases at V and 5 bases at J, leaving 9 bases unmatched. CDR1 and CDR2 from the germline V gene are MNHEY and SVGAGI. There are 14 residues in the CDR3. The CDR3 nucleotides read TGTGCCAGCAGCCAACGGGACAGAGGGACTGAAGCTTTCTTT. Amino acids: CASSQRDRGTEAFF.

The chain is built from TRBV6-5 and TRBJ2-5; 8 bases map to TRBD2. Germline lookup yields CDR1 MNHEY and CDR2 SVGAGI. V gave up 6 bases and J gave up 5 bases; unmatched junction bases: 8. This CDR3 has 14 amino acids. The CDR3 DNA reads TGTGCCAGCAGGCTACGCGGGGGGTGGGAGACCCAGTACTTC. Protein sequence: CASRLRGGWETQYF.

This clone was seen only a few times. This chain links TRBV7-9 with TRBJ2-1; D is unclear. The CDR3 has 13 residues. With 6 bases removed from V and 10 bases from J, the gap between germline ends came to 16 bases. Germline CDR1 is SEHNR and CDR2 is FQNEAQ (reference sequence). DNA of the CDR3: TGTGCCAGCAGAGATCTCGTCGAGAACGAGCAGTTCTTC. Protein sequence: CASRDLVENEQFF.

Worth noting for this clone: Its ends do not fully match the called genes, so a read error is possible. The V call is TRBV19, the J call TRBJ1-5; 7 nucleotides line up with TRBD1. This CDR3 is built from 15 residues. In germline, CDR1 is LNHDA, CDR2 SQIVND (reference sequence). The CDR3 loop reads CASNQQGRSYQPQNF. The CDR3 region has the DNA TGTGCCAGTAATCAACAGGGGCGTAGCTATCAGCCCCAGAATTTT.

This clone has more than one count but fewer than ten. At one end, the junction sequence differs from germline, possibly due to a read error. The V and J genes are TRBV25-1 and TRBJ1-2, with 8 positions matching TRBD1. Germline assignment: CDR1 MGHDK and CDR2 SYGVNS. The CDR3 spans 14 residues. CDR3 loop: CASSGWTGSHGYPF. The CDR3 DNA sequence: TGTGCCAGCAGTGGGTGGACAGGGTCGCATGGCTACCCCTTC.

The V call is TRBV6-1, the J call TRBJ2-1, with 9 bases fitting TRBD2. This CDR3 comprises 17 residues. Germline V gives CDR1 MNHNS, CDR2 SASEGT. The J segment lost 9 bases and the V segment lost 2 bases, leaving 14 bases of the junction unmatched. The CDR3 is CASSERVGRGGRSEQFF. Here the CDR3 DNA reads TGTGCCAGCAGTGAAAGAGTTGGGCGGGGGGGCCGGAGTGAGCAGTTCTTC.

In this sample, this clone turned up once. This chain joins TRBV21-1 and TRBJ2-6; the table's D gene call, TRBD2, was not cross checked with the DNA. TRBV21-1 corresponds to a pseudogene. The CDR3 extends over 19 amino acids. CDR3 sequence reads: CASSKALRGQSSGANVLTF. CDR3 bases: TGTGCCAGCAGCAAAGCCTTGCGGGGTCAAAGCTCTGGGGCCAACGTCCTGACTTTC.

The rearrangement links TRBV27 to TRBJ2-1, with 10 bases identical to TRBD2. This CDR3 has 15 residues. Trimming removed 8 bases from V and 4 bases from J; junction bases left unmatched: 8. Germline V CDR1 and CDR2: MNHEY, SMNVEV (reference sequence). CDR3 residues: CASAQLAGDYNEQFF. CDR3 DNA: TGTGCCAGCGCGCAGCTAGCGGGGGATTACAATGAGCAGTTCTTC.

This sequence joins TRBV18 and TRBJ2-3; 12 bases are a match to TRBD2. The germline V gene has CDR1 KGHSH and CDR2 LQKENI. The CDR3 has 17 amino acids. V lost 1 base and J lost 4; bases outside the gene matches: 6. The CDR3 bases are TGTGCCAGCTCACCACGTCAGACTAGCGGGAGAGCAGATACGCAGTATTTT. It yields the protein CASSPRQTSGRADTQYF.

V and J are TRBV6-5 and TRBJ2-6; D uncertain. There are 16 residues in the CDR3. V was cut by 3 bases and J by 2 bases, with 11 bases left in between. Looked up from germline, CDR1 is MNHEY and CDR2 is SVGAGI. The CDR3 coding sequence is TGTGCCAGCAGTTATGCGGTTCGGGCTGGGGCCAACGTCCTGACTTTC. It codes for CASSYAVRAGANVLTF.

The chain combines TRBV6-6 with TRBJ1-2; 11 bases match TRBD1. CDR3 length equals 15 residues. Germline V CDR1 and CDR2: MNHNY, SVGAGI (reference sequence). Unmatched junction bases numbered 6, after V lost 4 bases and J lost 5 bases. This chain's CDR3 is CASSWTGGPQYGYTF. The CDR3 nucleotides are TGTGCCAGCAGTTGGACAGGGGGCCCCCAATATGGCTACACCTTC.

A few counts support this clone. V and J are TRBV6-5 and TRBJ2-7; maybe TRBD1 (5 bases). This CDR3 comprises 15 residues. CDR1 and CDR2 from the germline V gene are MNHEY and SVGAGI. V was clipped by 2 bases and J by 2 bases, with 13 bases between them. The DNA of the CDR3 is TGTGCCAGCAGTTACGCTTGGGGCGCCACCTACGAGCAGTACTTC. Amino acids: CASSYAWGATYEQYF.

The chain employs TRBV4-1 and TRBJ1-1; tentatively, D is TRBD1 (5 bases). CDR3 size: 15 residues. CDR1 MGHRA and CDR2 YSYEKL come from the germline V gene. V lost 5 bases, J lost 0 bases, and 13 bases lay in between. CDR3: CASSGADPMNTEAFF. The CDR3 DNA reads TGCGCCAGCAGCGGGGCAGACCCGATGAACACTGAAGCTTTCTTT.

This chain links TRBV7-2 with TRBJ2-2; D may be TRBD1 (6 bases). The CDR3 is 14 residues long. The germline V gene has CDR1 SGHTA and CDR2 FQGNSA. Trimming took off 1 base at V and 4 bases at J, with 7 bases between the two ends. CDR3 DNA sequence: TGTGCCAGCAGCTTAGGGGGGCCCACCGGGGAGCTGTTTTTT. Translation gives CASSLGGPTGELFF.

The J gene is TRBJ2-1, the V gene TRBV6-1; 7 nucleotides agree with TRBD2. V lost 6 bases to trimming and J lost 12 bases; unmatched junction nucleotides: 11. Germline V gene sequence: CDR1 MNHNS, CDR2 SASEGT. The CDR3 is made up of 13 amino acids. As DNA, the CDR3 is TGTGCCAGCAGATCGGGAGGACCGCTCAGGCAGTTCTTC. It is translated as CASRSGGPLRQFF.

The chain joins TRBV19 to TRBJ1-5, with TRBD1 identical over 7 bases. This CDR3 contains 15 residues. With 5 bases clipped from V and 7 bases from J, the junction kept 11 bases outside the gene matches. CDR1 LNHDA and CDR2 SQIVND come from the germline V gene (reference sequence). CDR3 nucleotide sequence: TGTGCCAGTAGTGCCCAAAGACAGGGAAAACAGCCCCAGCATTTT. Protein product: CASSAQRQGKQPQHF.

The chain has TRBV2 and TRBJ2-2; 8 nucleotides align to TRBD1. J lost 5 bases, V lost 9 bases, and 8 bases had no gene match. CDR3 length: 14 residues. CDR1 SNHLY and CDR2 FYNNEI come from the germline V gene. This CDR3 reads CARSPTGATGELFF. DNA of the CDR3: TGTGCCAGAAGTCCGACAGGGGCAACCGGGGAGCTGTTTTTT.

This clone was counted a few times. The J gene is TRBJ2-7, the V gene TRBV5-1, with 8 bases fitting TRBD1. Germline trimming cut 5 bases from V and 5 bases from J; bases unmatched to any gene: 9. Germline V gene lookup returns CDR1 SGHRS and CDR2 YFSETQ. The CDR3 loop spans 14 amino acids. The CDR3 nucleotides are TGCGCCAGCAGTCAGGGGGCCGTGTTCGACGAGCAGTACTTC. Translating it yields CASSQGAVFDEQYF.